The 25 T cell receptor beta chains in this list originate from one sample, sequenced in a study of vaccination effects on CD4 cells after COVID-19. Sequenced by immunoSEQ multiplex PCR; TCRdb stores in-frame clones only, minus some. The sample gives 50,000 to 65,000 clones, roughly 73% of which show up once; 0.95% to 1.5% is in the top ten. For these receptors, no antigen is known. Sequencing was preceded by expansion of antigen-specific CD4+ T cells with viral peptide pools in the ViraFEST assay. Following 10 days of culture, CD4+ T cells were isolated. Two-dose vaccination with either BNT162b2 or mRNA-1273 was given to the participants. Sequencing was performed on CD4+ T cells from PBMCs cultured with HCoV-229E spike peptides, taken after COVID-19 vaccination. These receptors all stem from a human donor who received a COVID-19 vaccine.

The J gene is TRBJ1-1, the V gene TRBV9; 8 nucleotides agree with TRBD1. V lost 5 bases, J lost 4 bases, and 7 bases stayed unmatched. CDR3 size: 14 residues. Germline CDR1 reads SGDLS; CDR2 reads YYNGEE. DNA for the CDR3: TGTGCCAGCAGTGGTGAAACAGGGGGCACTGAAGCTTTCTTT. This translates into CASSGETGGTEAFF.

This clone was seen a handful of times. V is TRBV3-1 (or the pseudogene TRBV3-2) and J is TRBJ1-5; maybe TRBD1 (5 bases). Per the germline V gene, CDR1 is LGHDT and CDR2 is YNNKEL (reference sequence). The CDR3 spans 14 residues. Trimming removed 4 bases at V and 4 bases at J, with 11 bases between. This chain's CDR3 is CASSLGTANQPQHF. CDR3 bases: TGTGCCAGCAGCCTCGGGACCGCTAATCAGCCCCAGCATTTT.

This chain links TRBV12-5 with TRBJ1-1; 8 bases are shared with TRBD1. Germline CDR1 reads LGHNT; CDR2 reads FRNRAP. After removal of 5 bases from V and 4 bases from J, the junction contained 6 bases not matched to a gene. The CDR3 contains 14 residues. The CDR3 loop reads CASGGTGGFTEAFF. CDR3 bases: TGTGCTAGTGGTGGGACAGGCGGGTTCACTGAAGCTTTCTTT.

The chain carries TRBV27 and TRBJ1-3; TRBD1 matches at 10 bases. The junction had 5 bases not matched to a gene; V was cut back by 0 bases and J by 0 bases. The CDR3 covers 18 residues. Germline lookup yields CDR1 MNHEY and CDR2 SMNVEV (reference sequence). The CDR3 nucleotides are TGTGCCAGCAGTTTATCTGGACAGGGGGGCATCTCTGGAAACACCATATATTTT. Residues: CASSLSGQGGISGNTIYF.

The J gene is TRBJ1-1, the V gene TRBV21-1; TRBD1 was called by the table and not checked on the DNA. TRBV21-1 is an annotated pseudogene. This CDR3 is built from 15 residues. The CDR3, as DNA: TGTGCCAGCAGCAAAGGCGGGGACAGAGCCACTGAAGCTTTCTTT. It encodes CASSKGGDRATEAFF.

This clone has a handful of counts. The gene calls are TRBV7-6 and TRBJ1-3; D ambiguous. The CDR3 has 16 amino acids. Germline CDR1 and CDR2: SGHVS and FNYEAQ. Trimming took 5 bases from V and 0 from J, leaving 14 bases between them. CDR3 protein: CASSPRVLSSGNTIYF. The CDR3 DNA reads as TGTGCCAGCAGCCCTAGAGTGCTCAGCTCTGGAAACACCATATATTTT.

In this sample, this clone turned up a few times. CDR3 loop: CASRVLAGGPRTGELFF. CDR3 DNA sequence: TGTGCCAGCAGGGTCCTTGCGGGGGGGCCTAGAACCGGGGAGCTGTTTTTT. The chain couples TRBV27 to TRBJ2-2; 9 bases line up with TRBD2. In germline, CDR1 is MNHEY, CDR2 SMNVEV (reference sequence). CDR3 length: 17 residues. V shed 6 bases and J 5 bases; nucleotides not matched to a gene: 13.

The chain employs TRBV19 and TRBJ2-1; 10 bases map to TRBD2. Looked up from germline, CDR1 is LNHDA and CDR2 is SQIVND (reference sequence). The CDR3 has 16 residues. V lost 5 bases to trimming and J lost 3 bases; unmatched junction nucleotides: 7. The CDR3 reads CASSSNQRGGYNEQFF. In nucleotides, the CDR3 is TGTGCCAGTAGTTCGAATCAGCGGGGGGGCTACAATGAGCAGTTCTTC.

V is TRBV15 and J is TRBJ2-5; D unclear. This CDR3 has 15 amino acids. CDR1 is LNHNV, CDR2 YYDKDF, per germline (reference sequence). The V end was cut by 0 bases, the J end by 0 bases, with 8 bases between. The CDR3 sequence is CATSRDRGNQETQYF. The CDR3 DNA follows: TGTGCCACCAGCAGAGATCGTGGCAACCAAGAGACCCAGTACTTC. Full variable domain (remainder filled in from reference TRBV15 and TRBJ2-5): DAMVIQNPRYQVTQFGKPVTLSCSQTLNHNVMYWYQQKSSQAPKLLFHYYDKDFNNEADTPDNFQSRRPNTSFCFLDIRSPGLGDTAMYLCATSRDRGNQETQYFGPGTRLLVL.

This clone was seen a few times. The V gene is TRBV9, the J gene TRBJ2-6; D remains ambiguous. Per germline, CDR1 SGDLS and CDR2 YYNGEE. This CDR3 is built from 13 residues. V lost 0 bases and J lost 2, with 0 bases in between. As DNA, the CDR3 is TGTGCCAGCAGCGTAGCTGGGGCCAACGTCCTGACTTTC. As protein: CASSVAGANVLTF.

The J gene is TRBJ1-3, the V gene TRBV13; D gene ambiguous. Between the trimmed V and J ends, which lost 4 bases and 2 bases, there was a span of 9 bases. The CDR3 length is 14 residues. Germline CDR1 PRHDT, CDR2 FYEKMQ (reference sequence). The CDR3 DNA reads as TGTGCCAGCAGCTCCCGTGGGACTGGAAACACCATATATTTT. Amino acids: CASSSRGTGNTIYF.

In DNA form, the CDR3 reads TGTGCCAGCAGCTTCGGGGGACGGAGCAATCAGCCCCAGCATTTT. It codes for CASSFGGRSNQPQHF. The rearrangement links TRBV5-4 to TRBJ1-5; possibly TRBD1 for D (5 bases). The CDR3 length is 15 residues. Germline CDR1 is SGHNT and CDR2 is YYREEE (reference sequence). V gave up 2 bases and J gave up 1 base, with 10 bases separating them. Based on the CDR3 plus reference TRBV5-4 and TRBJ1-5, the full variable domain is ETGVTQSPTHLIKTRGQQVTLRCSSQSGHNTVSWYQQALGQGPQFIFQYYREEENGRGNFPPRFSGLQFPNYSSELNVNALELDDSALYLCASSFGGRSNQPQHFGDGTRLSIL.

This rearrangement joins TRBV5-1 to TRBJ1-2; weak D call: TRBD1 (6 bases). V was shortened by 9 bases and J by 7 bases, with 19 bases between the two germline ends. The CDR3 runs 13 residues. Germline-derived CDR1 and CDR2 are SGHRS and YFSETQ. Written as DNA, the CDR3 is TGCGCCACCTCCCGGGGTGGGGGCGGTGGCTACACCTTC. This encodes CATSRGGGGGYTF.

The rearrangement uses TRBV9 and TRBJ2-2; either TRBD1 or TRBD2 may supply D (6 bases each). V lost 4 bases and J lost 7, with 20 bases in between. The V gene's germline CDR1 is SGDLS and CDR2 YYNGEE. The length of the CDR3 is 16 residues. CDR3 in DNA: TGTGCCAGCAGCCCAAGGGGGGTCAGCTGGAACGGGGAGCTGTTTTTT. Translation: CASSPRGVSWNGELFF.

In nucleotides, the CDR3 is TGTGCCAGCAGTGACCGCCCCTACGAGCAGTACGTC. This codes for CASSDRPYEQYV. The chain has TRBV2 and TRBJ2-7; D is uncertain. This CDR3 spans 12 amino acids. Germline loops: CDR1 SNHLY, CDR2 FYNNEI. The germline V and J ends were trimmed by 3 bases and 2 bases, with 5 bases remaining between them.

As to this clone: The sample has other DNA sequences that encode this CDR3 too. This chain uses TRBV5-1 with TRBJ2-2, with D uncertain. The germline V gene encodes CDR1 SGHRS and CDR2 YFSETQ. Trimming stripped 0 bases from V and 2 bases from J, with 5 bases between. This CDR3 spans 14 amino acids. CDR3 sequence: CASSLGSNTGELFF. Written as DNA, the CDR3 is TGCGCCAGCAGCTTGGGCAGCAACACCGGGGAGCTGTTTTTT.

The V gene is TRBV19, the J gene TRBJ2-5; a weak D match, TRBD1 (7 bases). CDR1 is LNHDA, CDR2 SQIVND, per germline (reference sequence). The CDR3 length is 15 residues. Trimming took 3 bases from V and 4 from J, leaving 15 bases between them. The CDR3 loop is CASSIAGGGVETQYF. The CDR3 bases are TGTGCCAGTAGTATTGCAGGGGGAGGTGTAGAGACCCAGTACTTC.

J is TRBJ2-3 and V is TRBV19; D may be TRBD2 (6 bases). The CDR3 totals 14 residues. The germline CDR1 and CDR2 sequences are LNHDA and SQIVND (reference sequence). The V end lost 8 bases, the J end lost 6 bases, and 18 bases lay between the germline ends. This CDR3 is CASGGTPPVDTQYF. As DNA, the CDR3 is TGTGCCAGTGGAGGGACGCCGCCGGTGGATACGCAGTATTTT. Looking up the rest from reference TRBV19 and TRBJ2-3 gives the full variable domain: DGGITQSPKYLFRKEGQNVTLSCEQNLNHDAMYWYRQDPGQGLRLIYYSQIVNDFQKGDIAEGYSVSREKKESFPLTVTSAQKNPTAFYLCASGGTPPVDTQYFGPGTRLTVL.

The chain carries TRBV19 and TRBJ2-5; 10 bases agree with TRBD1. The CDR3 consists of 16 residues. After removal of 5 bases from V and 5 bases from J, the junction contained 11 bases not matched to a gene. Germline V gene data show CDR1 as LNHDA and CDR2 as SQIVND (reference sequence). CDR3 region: CASSLTGTGDWETQYF. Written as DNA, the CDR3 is TGTGCCAGTAGTCTTACCGGGACAGGGGATTGGGAGACCCAGTACTTC.

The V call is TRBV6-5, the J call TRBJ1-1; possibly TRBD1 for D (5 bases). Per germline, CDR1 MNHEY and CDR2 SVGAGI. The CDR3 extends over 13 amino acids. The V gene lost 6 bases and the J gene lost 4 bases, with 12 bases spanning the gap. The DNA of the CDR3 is TGTGCCAGCAGCGTTCAGGGAGGCACTGAAGCTTTCTTT. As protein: CASSVQGGTEAFF.

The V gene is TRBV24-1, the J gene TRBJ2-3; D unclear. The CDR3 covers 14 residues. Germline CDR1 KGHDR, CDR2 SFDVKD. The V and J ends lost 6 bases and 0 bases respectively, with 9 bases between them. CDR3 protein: CATSPWFSTDTQYF. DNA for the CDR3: TGTGCCACCAGTCCGTGGTTTAGCACAGATACGCAGTATTTT.

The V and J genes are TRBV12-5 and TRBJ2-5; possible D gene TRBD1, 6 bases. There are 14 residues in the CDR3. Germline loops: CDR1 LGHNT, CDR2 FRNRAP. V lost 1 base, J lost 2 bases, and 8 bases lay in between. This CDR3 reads CASGLGTEQETQYF. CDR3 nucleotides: TGTGCTAGTGGTTTGGGGACAGAGCAAGAGACCCAGTACTTC.

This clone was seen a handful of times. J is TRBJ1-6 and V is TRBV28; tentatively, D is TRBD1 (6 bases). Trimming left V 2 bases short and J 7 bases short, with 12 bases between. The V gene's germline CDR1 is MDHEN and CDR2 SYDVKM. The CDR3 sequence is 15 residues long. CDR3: CASSLSGGPNSPLHF. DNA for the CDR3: TGTGCCAGCAGTTTAAGCGGGGGGCCAAATTCACCCCTCCACTTT.

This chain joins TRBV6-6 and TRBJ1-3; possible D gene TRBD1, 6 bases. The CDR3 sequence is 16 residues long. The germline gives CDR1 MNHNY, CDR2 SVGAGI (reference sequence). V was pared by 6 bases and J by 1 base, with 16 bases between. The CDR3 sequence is CASRSILGQSGNTIYF. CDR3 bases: TGTGCCAGCAGGTCAATCCTTGGACAGTCTGGAAACACCATATATTTT.

The CDR3 loop is CATGSSPASNQPQHF. Written as DNA, the CDR3 is TGTGCCACCGGTAGTTCGCCGGCGAGCAATCAGCCCCAGCATTTT. This rearrangement joins TRBV10-3 to TRBJ1-5; D not resolved. The CDR3 totals 15 residues. Germline loops: CDR1 ENHRY, CDR2 SYGVKD. V was cut by 10 bases and J by 1 base, with 17 bases left in between.